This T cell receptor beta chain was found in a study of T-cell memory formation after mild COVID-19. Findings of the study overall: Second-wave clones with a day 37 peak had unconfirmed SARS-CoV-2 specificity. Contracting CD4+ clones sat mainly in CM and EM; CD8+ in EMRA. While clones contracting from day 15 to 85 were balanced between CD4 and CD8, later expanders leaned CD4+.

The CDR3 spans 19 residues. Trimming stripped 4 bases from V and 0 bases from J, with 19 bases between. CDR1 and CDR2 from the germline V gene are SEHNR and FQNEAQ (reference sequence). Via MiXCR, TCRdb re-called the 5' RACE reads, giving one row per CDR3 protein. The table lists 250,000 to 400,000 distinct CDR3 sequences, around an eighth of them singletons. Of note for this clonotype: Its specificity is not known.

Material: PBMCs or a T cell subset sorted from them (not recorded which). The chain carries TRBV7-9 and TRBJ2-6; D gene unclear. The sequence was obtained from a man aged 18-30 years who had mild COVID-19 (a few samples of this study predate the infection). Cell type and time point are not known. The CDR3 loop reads CASSYGARRTFSGANVLTF. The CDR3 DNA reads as TGTGCCAGCAGCTACGGAGCACGGCGAACCTTCTCTGGGGCCAACGTCCTGACTTTC.